These 25 T cell receptor beta chains came from one sample sequenced in a study of T and B cells in COVID-19 patients. TRB rearrangements were amplified by multiplex PCR with BIOMED2 TRB-A/B primers. TCRdb reanalysed the multiplex PCR reads using MiXCR and keeps one entry per CDR3 protein. Of 20,000 to 25,000 distinct CDR3 sequences listed, 30% are singletons. TRB was amplified from around 250-460 ng of blood genomic DNA. The sample taken for sequencing was blood. The receptors originated from a human donor who had recovered from COVID-19.

This chain links TRBV5-1 with TRBJ2-3, with 8 positions matching TRBD2. The CDR3 covers 16 residues. CDR1 is SGHRS and CDR2 is YFSETQ in the germline V gene. With 4 bases clipped from V and 2 bases from J, the junction kept 9 bases outside the gene matches. CDR3 nucleotide sequence: TGCGCCAGCAGCGAGAGTCGCGGGGGGACCACAGATACGCAGTATTTT. Encoded protein: CASSESRGGTTDTQYF.

The chain has TRBV29-1 and TRBJ1-1; D unresolved. This CDR3 contains 12 residues. Trimming shortened V by 0 bases and J by 6 bases, and 8 bases separated the two germline ends. Germline values: CDR1 SQVTM, CDR2 ANQGSEA. The CDR3 protein is CSVEERTAEAFF. CDR3 nucleotide sequence: TGCAGCGTTGAAGAGAGGACGGCTGAAGCTTTCTTT.

The table lists this clonotype with a few counts. This chain uses TRBV5-5 with TRBJ1-2; tentative D call: TRBD1 (6 bases). This CDR3 region has 14 residues. Trimming pared 4 bases from V and 5 bases from J, leaving 15 bases between. Germline values: CDR1 SGHKS, CDR2 YYEKEE (reference sequence). The CDR3 coding sequence is TGTGCCAGCAGCCCGACCCCAGGGGAATATGGCTACACCTTC. Translated: CASSPTPGEYGYTF. The whole variable domain, filled in from reference TRBV5-5 and TRBJ1-2, reads DAGVTQSPTHLIKTRGQQVTLRCSPISGHKSVSWYQQVLGQGPQFIFQYYEKEERGRGNFPDRFSARQFPNYSSELNVNALLLGDSALYLCASSPTPGEYGYTFGSGTRLTVV.

This clonotype was recorded many times. This chain links TRBV11-3 with TRBJ2-5; the match to TRBD2 covers 10 bases. V shed 5 bases and J 2 bases; nucleotides not matched to a gene: 8. This CDR3 region has 16 residues. The V gene's germline CDR1 is SGHNT and CDR2 YENEEA. The CDR3: CASSQWQRGGQETQYF. The CDR3 DNA reads as TGTGCCAGCAGCCAATGGCAGCGGGGGGGTCAAGAGACCCAGTACTTC.

This clonotype was seen repeatedly, ten times or more. This chain joins TRBV5-4 and TRBJ2-7, with 9 positions matching TRBD2. V was pared by 0 bases and J by 6 bases, with 7 bases of the junction left unmatched. The V gene's germline CDR1 is SGHNT and CDR2 YYREEE (reference sequence). CDR3 length: 15 residues. The CDR3 bases are TGTGCCAGCAGCTTGGCGGCTAGCGGGGCAGGCGAGCAGTACTTC. Translating it yields CASSLAASGAGEQYF.

This clonotype was detected only a few times. The chain is built from TRBV5-1 and TRBJ1-3; 7 bases map to TRBD1. V shed 5 bases, J shed 2 bases, and the junction held 7 bases outside the gene matches. The CDR3 runs to 15 residues. Germline CDR1 SGHRS, CDR2 YFSETQ. The CDR3 coding sequence is TGCGCCAGCAGGCTTAGGGGGCTGACTGGAAACACCATATATTTT. Protein sequence: CASRLRGLTGNTIYF.

The chain links TRBV20-1 to TRBJ1-6; D is uncertain. Germline CDR1 and CDR2: DFQATT and SNEGSKA (reference sequence). The CDR3 loop spans 13 amino acids. V was cut by 3 bases and J by 5 bases, with 8 bases left in between. This CDR3 reads CSASFRNNSPLHF. For the CDR3, the DNA is TGCAGTGCTAGTTTTAGGAATAATTCACCCCTCCACTTT.

The gene calls are TRBV24-1 and TRBJ2-3; D uncertain. Germline V gives CDR1 KGHDR, CDR2 SFDVKD. The length of the CDR3 is 12 residues. V was clipped by 11 bases and J by 0 bases, with 8 bases between them. The CDR3 is CAIRDSTDTQYF. Here the CDR3 DNA reads TGTGCCATAAGGGATAGCACAGATACGCAGTATTTT.

The genes are TRBV6-5 and TRBJ1-5, with D possibly being TRBD1 (5 bases). The CDR3 spans 13 residues. V was pared by 5 bases and J by 5 bases, with 10 bases between. Germline CDR1 MNHEY, CDR2 SVGAGI. CDR3 residues: CASSRDGYQPQHF. CDR3 DNA sequence: TGTGCCAGCAGTCGGGACGGTTATCAGCCCCAGCATTTT.

V is TRBV20-1 and J is TRBJ1-1; TRBD1 aligns across 7 bases. The CDR3 sequence is 13 residues long. The V gene end was trimmed by 2 bases and the J gene end by 8 bases; junction bases not matched to a gene: 8. Germline V CDR1 and CDR2: DFQATT, SNEGSKA (reference sequence). CDR3 residues: CSARPDRAYEAFF. DNA of the CDR3: TGCAGTGCTAGACCCGACAGGGCTTACGAAGCTTTCTTT.

A remark on this clonotype: Germline is not matched at one junction end, which may reflect a read error. This rearrangement joins TRBV7-4 to TRBJ2-7, with a tentative D call TRBD2 (5 bases). CDR3 length equals 11 residues. Germline V CDR1 and CDR2: SGHVT, SQSDAQ. This CDR3 reads CASSFGSEQYF. The CDR3, as DNA: TGCGCCAGCAGCTTTGGGAGCGAGCAGTACTTC.

In its sample, this clonotype was seen a few times. This sequence joins TRBV5-4 and TRBJ1-4; D may be TRBD1 (6 bases). The CDR3 has 15 residues. The V gene lost 4 bases and the J gene lost 7 bases, with 17 bases spanning the gap. The germline CDR1 and CDR2 sequences are SGHNT and YYREEE (reference sequence). Here the CDR3 reads CASSNIQGGGEKLFF. In DNA, the CDR3 is TGTGCCAGCAGCAACATACAGGGCGGAGGTGAAAAACTGTTTTTT.

This clonotype appeared a few times. V usage is TRBV11-3 and J usage is TRBJ2-7; TRBD1 agrees at 11 bases. Germline-derived CDR1 and CDR2 are SGHNT and YENEEA. The ends lost 2 bases at V and 5 bases at J; junction bases unmatched: 11. This CDR3 comprises 17 residues. CDR3 DNA: TGTGCCAGCAGCTTACTAACCGGGACAGGGGGTGTAGACGAGCAGTACTTC. This gives the protein CASSLLTGTGGVDEQYF. Combining the CDR3 with reference TRBV11-3 and TRBJ2-7 gives the whole variable domain EAGVVQSPRYKIIEKKQPVAFWCNPISGHNTLYWYLQNLGQGPELLIRYENEEAVDDSQLPKDRFSAERLKGVDSTLKIQPAELGDSAVYLCASSLLTGTGGVDEQYFGPGTRLTVT.

The chain links TRBV5-1 to TRBJ1-3; D gene uncertain. The V end lost 0 bases, the J end lost 0 bases, and 10 bases lay between the germline ends. CDR3 size: 16 residues. The germline V gene encodes CDR1 SGHRS and CDR2 YFSETQ. The CDR3 region has the DNA TGCGCCAGCAGCTTGGGTCCTTTGAGCTCTGGAAACACCATATATTTT. This gives the protein CASSLGPLSSGNTIYF.

This clonotype was found a few times. The chain joins TRBV6-5 to TRBJ1-3; D unclear. This CDR3 comprises 14 residues. CDR1 and CDR2 from the germline V gene are MNHEY and SVGAGI. V lost 5 bases to trimming and J lost 3 bases, with 11 bases between them. The CDR3 protein is CASSLRRFGNTIYF. Here the CDR3 DNA reads TGTGCCAGCAGTCTCCGAAGGTTTGGAAACACCATATATTTT.

Here the CDR3 DNA reads TGTGCCAGCAGTTTAGGGACTACAGGGGCCTATGGCTACACCTTC. As protein: CASSLGTTGAYGYTF. This sequence joins TRBV27 and TRBJ1-2, with TRBD1 matching over 7 bases. There are 15 residues in the CDR3. The V segment lost 2 bases and the J segment 4 bases; nucleotides outside the gene matches: 7. The germline V gene has CDR1 MNHEY and CDR2 SMNVEV (reference sequence).

This clonotype showed up just a few times. The chain is built from TRBV5-6 and TRBJ1-1, with TRBD1 matching 9 bases. V shed 2 bases and J 5 bases; nucleotides not matched to a gene: 4. CDR3 size: 14 residues. CDR1 is SGHDT, CDR2 YYEEEE, per germline. CDR3 loop: CASSFRDRATEAFF. Written as DNA, the CDR3 is TGTGCCAGCAGCTTCCGGGACAGGGCTACTGAAGCTTTCTTT.

This clonotype was observed a handful of times. The rearrangement uses TRBV28 and TRBJ2-1; a weak D match, TRBD2 (6 bases). V lost 4 bases to trimming and J lost 7 bases, with 20 bases between them. Germline V gene lookup returns CDR1 MDHEN and CDR2 SYDVKM. CDR3 length: 16 residues. CDR3 loop: CASSSPGTPNQNEQFF. In DNA form, the CDR3 reads TGTGCCAGCAGTTCCCCCGGGACTCCCAATCAGAATGAGCAGTTCTTC.

This rearrangement joins TRBV6-6 to TRBJ2-3; 8 bases match TRBD2. From germline, CDR1 is MNHNY and CDR2 SVGAGI (reference sequence). CDR3 size: 18 residues. V gave up 2 bases and J gave up 2 bases; unmatched junction bases: 12. The CDR3 spells CASSYNGGASVNTDTQYF. The CDR3 DNA follows: TGTGCCAGCAGTTACAACGGGGGGGCGTCGGTTAACACAGATACGCAGTATTTT.

This chain uses TRBV6-5 with TRBJ2-3; TRBD2 aligns across 15 bases. The junction had 6 bases not matched to a gene; V was cut back by 7 bases and J by 1 base. Germline V gives CDR1 MNHEY, CDR2 SVGAGI. The CDR3 extends over 17 amino acids. This chain's CDR3 is CASTGLAGGPGTDTQYF. In DNA, the CDR3 is TGTGCCAGCACCGGACTAGCGGGGGGGCCCGGCACAGATACGCAGTATTTT.

The chain combines TRBV6-1 with TRBJ2-1; 8 nucleotides align to TRBD1. The CDR3 runs 14 residues. CDR1 is MNHNS and CDR2 is SASEGT in the germline V gene. V lost 5 bases, J lost 6 bases, and 6 bases stayed unmatched. The DNA for the CDR3 is TGTGCCAGCAGTACCGGACAGGGTTTCAATGAGCAGTTCTTC. This translates into CASSTGQGFNEQFF.

This clonotype showed up just a few times. The chain employs TRBV12-3 or TRBV12-4 and TRBJ2-7, with D tentatively TRBD1 or TRBD2 (6 bases each). V was pared by 8 bases and J by 2 bases, with 16 bases between. The CDR3 has 14 residues. CDR3 DNA sequence: TGTGCCAGCGAGGGGGACTTAGCTCCCTACGAGCAGTACTTC. The encoded protein is CASEGDLAPYEQYF.

V is TRBV12-3 or TRBV12-4 and J is TRBJ2-2; D not certain. CDR3 size: 14 residues. With 3 bases removed from V and 5 bases from J, the gap between germline ends came to 10 bases. CDR3 region: CASSFDRRTGELFF. The CDR3 coding sequence is TGTGCCAGCAGTTTTGATAGGCGGACCGGGGAGCTGTTTTTT.

This clonotype came up a few times. The chain uses TRBV6-1 and TRBJ1-2; D is perhaps TRBD1 (5 bases). The CDR3 loop spans 13 amino acids. The V gene's germline CDR1 is MNHNS and CDR2 SASEGT. Deletions cut 6 bases from V and 1 base from J, with 9 bases between. The CDR3 coding sequence is TGTGCCAGCAGAATGACAGATAACTATGGCTACACCTTC. This sequence encodes CASRMTDNYGYTF.

This clonotype is termed medium-sized. The V and J genes are TRBV19 and TRBJ2-6; 7 positions match TRBD1. CDR1 and CDR2 (germline): LNHDA, SQIVND (reference sequence). Trimming removed 7 bases from V and 4 bases from J; junction bases left unmatched: 7. The CDR3 has 15 residues. The CDR3 sequence is CASKTQGVGANVLTF. The DNA for the CDR3 is TGTGCCAGTAAAACCCAGGGGGTCGGGGCCAACGTCCTGACTTTC.